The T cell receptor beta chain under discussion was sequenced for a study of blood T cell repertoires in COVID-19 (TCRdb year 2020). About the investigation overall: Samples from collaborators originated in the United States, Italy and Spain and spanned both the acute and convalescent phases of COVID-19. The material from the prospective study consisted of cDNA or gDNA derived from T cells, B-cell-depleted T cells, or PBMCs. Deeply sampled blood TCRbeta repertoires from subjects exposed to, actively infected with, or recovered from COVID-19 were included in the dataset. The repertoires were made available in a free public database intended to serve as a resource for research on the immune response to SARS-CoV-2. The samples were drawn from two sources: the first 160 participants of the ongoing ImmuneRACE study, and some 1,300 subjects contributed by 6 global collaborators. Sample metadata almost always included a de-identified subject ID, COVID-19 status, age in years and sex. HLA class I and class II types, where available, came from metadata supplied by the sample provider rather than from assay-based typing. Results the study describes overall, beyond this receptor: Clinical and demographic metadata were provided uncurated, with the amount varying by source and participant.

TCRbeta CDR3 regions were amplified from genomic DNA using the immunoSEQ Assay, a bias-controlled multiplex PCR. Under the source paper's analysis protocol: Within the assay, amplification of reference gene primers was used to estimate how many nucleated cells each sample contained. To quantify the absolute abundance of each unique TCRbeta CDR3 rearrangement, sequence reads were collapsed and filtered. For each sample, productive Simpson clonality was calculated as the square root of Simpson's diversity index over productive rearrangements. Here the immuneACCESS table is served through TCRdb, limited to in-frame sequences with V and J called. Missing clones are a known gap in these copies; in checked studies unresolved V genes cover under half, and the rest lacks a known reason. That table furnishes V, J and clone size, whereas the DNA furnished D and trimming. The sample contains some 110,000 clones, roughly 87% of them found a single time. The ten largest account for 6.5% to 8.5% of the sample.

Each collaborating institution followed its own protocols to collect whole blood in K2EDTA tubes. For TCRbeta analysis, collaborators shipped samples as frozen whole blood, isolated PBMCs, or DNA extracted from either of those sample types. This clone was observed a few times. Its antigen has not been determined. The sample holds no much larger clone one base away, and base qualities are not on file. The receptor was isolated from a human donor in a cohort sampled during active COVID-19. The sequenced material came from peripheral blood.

The DNA reads as follows: TGTGCCAGCTGTTATAGCAATCAGCCCCAGCATTTT. This sequence encodes CASCYSNQPQHF. The sequence joins TRBV19 to TRBJ1-5; no D gene call is confident. Taken from cysteine to phenylalanine, the CDR3 has 12 residues. The read is trimmed to its CDR3 DNA, 36 bases read in frame from base 1. At the junction V is shortened by 9 bases and J by 0 bases, with 6 bases in between. From a lookup of the germline V gene (reference sequence), CDR1 and CDR2 are LNHDA and SQIVND. When the CDR3 is completed using the reference TRBV19 and TRBJ1-5 genes on either side, the full variable domain is DGGITQSPKYLFRKEGQNVTLSCEQNLNHDAMYWYRQDPGQGLRLIYYSQIVNDFQKGDIAEGYSVSREKKESFPLTVTSAQKNPTAFYLCASCYSNQPQHFGDGTRLSIL.